This TCR beta chain was sequenced during a study of CD4 T cells in relation to SARS-CoV-2 and coronaviruses. On the study more broadly: The HLA restriction of the shared crossreactive spike epitopes was mapped. Study-wide points: No crossreactivity against non-spike viral proteins was tested here. According to naive versus memory sequencing, detected responses are memory recall, not newly primed.

TCRdb's table, derived via immunoSEQ multiplex PCR, lists solely in-frame clones and lacks some. Of around 65,000 clones listed, about 87% are singletons. CD4+ T cells from unexposed donors were obtained before the COVID-19 pandemic (2011-2018). On this clone itself: Its antigen is not identified.

V lost 3 bases, J lost 7 bases, and 9 bases lay in between. This CDR3 is built from 12 residues. Per germline, CDR1 DFQATT and CDR2 SNEGSKA (reference sequence). The sequenced sample was memory CD4+ T cells from PBMCs. The chain employs TRBV20-1 and TRBJ2-2, with no clear D. This TCR was recovered from a human donor in good health. The CDR3 nucleotides are TGCAGTGCTAGTGTTGTAGGCGGGGAGCTGTTTTTT. This encodes CSASVVGGELFF.